This entry lists 8 T cell receptor beta chains sequenced from one sample in a study of blood T cell repertoires in COVID-19 (dated by TCRdb to between 2020 and 2021). The library relied on the immunoSEQ multiplex PCR assay. TCRdb mirrors the immuneACCESS table, restricted to in-frame sequences. Some clones are absent from its copies; in checked studies, under half trace to an unresolved V gene, and the reason for the others is unknown. The sample table records over 150,000 clones; under 95% of these occur just once. The ten largest make up approximately 2.2% of the sample. Sequencing was performed on peripheral blood. These receptors were obtained from a man between 18 and 29 years old with acute or convalescent COVID-19.

The chain links TRBV9 to TRBJ1-2; 7 nucleotides align to TRBD1. Germline V gene data show CDR1 as SGDLS and CDR2 as YYNGEE. Trimming at V came to 0 bases and at J to 1 base, leaving 3 bases not matched to a gene. This CDR3 is 15 amino acids long. CDR3 nucleotides: TGTGCCAGCAGCGTAGGGGACAGAGATAACTATGGCTACACCTTC. Translating gives CASSVGDRDNYGYTF. Variable domain in full (rest from reference TRBV9 and TRBJ1-2): DSGVTQTPKHLITATGQRVTLRCSPRSGDLSVYWYQQSLDQGLQFLIQYYNGEERAKGNILERFSAQQFPDLHSELNLSSLELGDSALYFCASSVGDRDNYGYTFGSGTRLTVV.

The V call is TRBV6-2 or TRBV6-3, the J call TRBJ1-3, with D perhaps TRBD1 (6 bases). Germline V lookup: CDR1 MNHEY, CDR2 SVGEGT. This CDR3 comprises 16 residues. The V end was cut by 6 bases, the J end by 0 bases, with 15 bases between. The CDR3 sequence is CASSPSGQRSGNTIYF. The CDR3 DNA is TGTGCCAGCAGCCCTTCCGGACAGCGCTCTGGAAACACCATATATTTT.

This clone was counted a single time. This chain connects TRBV7-2 to TRBJ2-3; 9 positions match TRBD1. Per the germline V gene, CDR1 is SGHTA and CDR2 is FQGNSA. Unmatched junction bases numbered 5, after V lost 5 bases and J lost 5 bases. The CDR3 spans 14 residues. The DNA of the CDR3 is TGTGCCAGCAGCCCGGGACAGGGCGGAGATACGCAGTATTTT. Protein product: CASSPGQGGDTQYF.

The CDR3 DNA sequence: TGTGCCAGCGGAAGGGGAAACACTGAAGCTTTCTTT. Residues: CASGRGNTEAFF. The chain couples TRBV7-2 to TRBJ1-1; possible D gene TRBD1, 5 bases. CDR3 size: 12 residues. V was cut by 8 bases and J by 2 bases, with 9 bases left in between. The germline V gene encodes CDR1 SGHTA and CDR2 FQGNSA.

CDR3 sequence (DNA): TGTGCCTGGAGTATAAGCTACAGGGTTGACACTGAAGCTTTCTTT. Translating gives CAWSISYRVDTEAFF. The chain couples TRBV30 to TRBJ1-1; possibly TRBD1 for D (6 bases). The V end was cut by 2 bases, the J end by 3 bases, with 16 bases between. The germline CDR1 and CDR2 sequences are GTSNPN and SVGIG (reference sequence). The CDR3 is 15 amino acids.

V usage is TRBV6-5 and J usage is TRBJ2-7; 8 bases fit TRBD1. Germline values: CDR1 MNHEY, CDR2 SVGAGI. This CDR3 is built from 15 residues. J lost 7 bases, V lost 4 bases, and 12 bases had no gene match. The CDR3 DNA sequence: TGTGCCAGCAGTTCTATCGGGGACAGGTCCCTGGAGCAGTACTTC. Amino acids: CASSSIGDRSLEQYF.

This sequence joins TRBV21-1 and TRBJ2-7; TRBD1 is the table's D call, not checked against the DNA. TRBV21-1 is shown as a pseudogene. The CDR3 runs 12 residues. Here the CDR3 DNA reads TGTGCCAGCAGCAAAGGGGGCCCCGAGCAGTACTTC. Translation gives CASSKGGPEQYF.

A few counts support this clone. Within the sample, other DNA sequences also encode this same CDR3. CDR3 in DNA: TGCGCCAGCAGCTGGGGGCAGGACACTGAAGCTTTCTTT. Amino acid sequence: CASSWGQDTEAFF. The chain combines TRBV5-1 with TRBJ1-1, with TRBD1 as a possible D gene (6 bases). V dropped 3 bases and J dropped 3 bases, with 9 bases sitting between them. CDR1 and CDR2 from the germline V gene are SGHRS and YFSETQ. There are 13 residues in the CDR3. Together with reference TRBV5-1 and TRBJ1-1, the CDR3 gives the full variable domain: KAGVTQTPRYLIKTRGQQVTLSCSPISGHRSVSWYQQTPGQGLQFLFEYFSETQRNKGNFPGRFSGRQFSNSRSEMNVSTLELGDSALYLCASSWGQDTEAFFGQGTRLTVV.